The rows below give T cell receptor beta chains drawn from one sample of a study of PD-L1 blockade in urothelial cancer. Sequencing was performed with immunoSEQ multiplex PCR; in TCRdb, only in-frame clones are kept and a portion is missing. The table has 35,000 to 50,000 clones, roughly 80% seen once. Sequenced here: PBMCs, sampled around atezolizumab (anti-PD-L1) treatment. These receptors came from a man between 65 and 85 years old with urothelial cancer. Each CDR3 is given with its conserved first and last residue. Fields, in order: V gene, CDR3 protein.

TRBV15 CATSTGGAGGYTF
TRBV28 CASERGPGYGYTF
TRBV12-5 CASGLGVTDTQYF
TRBV15 CATSRGTSGSVYNEQFF
TRBV5-4 CASSPRLEAANEQFF
TRBV28 CASMRVVANAGELFF
TRBV5-4 CASMREGPNEQFF
TRBV29-1 CSVENRDRPSYEQYF
TRBV4-3 CASSQDQGGGWPQHF
TRBV15 CATSRDSPLQGGSQTIYF
TRBV25-1 CASSGSQGIGNTIYF
TRBV27 CASSLYWLASFYNEQFF